The source of this TCR beta chain is a study of cytomegalovirus exposure and HLA in healthy donors. Looking at the study overall: HLA-typed donors were the source of about 85 million unique TCRs, which an early data release held. Study results and caveats: The classifier reportedly diagnosed cytomegalovirus status with high specificity and sensitivity. Some TCR beta chains (more than 150 of them) were listed as cytomegalovirus-associated.

Primers: 60 Vbeta forward and 13 Jbeta reverse. As originally analysed: Later work found 65 million to 90 million unique TCR beta chains, with 9.5 million to 12 million shared. The table came from immunoSEQ multiplex PCR; TCRdb's copy has only in-frame clones and leaves some out. The V and J calls and clone size were taken over from that table, and D and trimming were inferred from the DNA. The sample holds some 150,000 clones, 70% to 80% seen once. V lost 4 bases and J lost 2, with 10 bases in between. This CDR3 has 13 residues. Germline V gives CDR1 SGHDT, CDR2 YYEEEE. This clone appeared once. Its antigen is unidentified.

The sample was PBMCs. The genes are TRBV5-6 and TRBJ2-7; no definite D call. This sequence was found in a man aged 50-60 years in good health and CMV-seropositive. The CDR3 here is CASSRALTYEQYF. Here the CDR3 DNA reads TGTGCCAGCAGCCGAGCCCTGACCTACGAGCAGTACTTC.